This record looks at one T cell receptor (beta chain) sequence and its context. Sequencing used immunoSEQ multiplex PCR; TCRdb keeps in-frame clones, though not all of them. The sample holds tens of thousands of clones; roughly 85% are singletons and the top ten take roughly 5.7%. The data stem from a study of blood T cell repertoires in COVID-19. Overall study: Some COVID-19 samples were acute and others convalescent; all came from the United States, Italy and Spain. T cells, B-cell-depleted T cells, or PBMCs provided the cDNA or gDNA that served as material.

The sequenced sample was peripheral blood. The receptor was isolated from a man in his sixties with acute or convalescent COVID-19.

CDR3 residues: CASSIGRVAHTEAFF. The CDR3 DNA reads TGTGCCAGTAGTATCGGCAGGGTAGCTCACACTGAAGCTTTCTTT. V is TRBV19 and J is TRBJ1-1; possible D gene TRBD1, 5 bases. Germline V lookup: CDR1 LNHDA, CDR2 SQIVND (reference sequence). The germline V and J ends were trimmed by 3 bases and 3 bases, with 14 bases remaining between them. There are 15 residues in the CDR3. Using reference TRBV19 and TRBJ1-1 for the parts outside the CDR3, the full variable domain is DGGITQSPKYLFRKEGQNVTLSCEQNLNHDAMYWYRQDPGQGLRLIYYSQIVNDFQKGDIAEGYSVSREKKESFPLTVTSAQKNPTAFYLCASSIGRVAHTEAFFGQGTRLTVV.